This T cell receptor (beta chain) came from a study of beta chain features in type 1 diabetes. This clone was detected only a few times. The entirety of the isolated RNA underwent reverse transcription, so expressed TCRB transcripts were sequenced. The repertoire was sequenced with immunoSEQ multiplex PCR; TCRdb's copy has only in-frame clones and lacks some. The sample includes approximately 150,000 clones, 7.5% to 9.5% of them seen just once. V lost 6 bases to trimming and J lost 0 bases; unmatched junction nucleotides: 9. In germline, CDR1 is SGHNT, CDR2 YYREEE (reference sequence). The CDR3 runs to 17 residues.

This receptor was identified in a young woman in good health. The V call is TRBV5-4, the J call TRBJ2-3; 11 bases agree with TRBD2. Sequences were obtained from central memory CD4+ T cells from blood. CDR3 amino acids: CASNAASGGLSTDTQYF. In DNA form, the CDR3 reads TGTGCCAGCAATGCGGCTAGCGGGGGGCTTAGCACAGATACGCAGTATTTT. The full variable domain, completed using reference TRBV5-4 and TRBJ2-3, is ETGVTQSPTHLIKTRGQQVTLRCSSQSGHNTVSWYQQALGQGPQFIFQYYREEENGRGNFPPRFSGLQFPNYSSELNVNALELDDSALYLCASNAASGGLSTDTQYFGPGTRLTVL.